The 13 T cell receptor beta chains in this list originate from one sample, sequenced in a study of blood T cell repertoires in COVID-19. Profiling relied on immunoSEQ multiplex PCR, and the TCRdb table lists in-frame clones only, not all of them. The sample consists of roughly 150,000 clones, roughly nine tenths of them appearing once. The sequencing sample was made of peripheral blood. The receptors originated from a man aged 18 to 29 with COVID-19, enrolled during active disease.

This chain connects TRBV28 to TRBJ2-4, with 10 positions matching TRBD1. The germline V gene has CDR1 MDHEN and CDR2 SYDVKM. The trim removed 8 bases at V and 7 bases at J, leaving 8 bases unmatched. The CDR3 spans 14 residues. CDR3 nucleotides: TGTGCCAGCGGTGACAGGGGGCGCGTGAACATTCAGTACTTC. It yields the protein CASGDRGRVNIQYF.

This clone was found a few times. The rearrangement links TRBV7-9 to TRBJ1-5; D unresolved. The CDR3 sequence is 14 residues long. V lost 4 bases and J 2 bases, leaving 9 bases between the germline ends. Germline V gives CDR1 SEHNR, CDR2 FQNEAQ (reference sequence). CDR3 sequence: CASSSQIGNQPQHF. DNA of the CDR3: TGTGCCAGCAGCTCACAAATCGGCAATCAGCCCCAGCATTTT. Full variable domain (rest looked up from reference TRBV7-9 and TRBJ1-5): DTGVSQNPRHKITKRGQNVTFRCDPISEHNRLYWYRQTLGQGPEFLTYFQNEAQLEKSRLLSDRFSAERPKGSFSTLEIQRTEQGDSAMYLCASSSQIGNQPQHFGDGTRLSIL.

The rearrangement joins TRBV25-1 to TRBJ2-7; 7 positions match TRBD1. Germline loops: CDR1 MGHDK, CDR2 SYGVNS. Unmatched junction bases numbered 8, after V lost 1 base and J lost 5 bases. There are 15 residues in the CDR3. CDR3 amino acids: CASSESLQGSNEQYF. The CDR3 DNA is TGTGCCAGCAGTGAATCTCTACAGGGGAGCAACGAGCAGTACTTC.

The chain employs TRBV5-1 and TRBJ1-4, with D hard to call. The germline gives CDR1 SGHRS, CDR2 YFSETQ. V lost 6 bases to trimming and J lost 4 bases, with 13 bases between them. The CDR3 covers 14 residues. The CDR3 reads CASTSTGYNEKLFF. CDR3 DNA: TGCGCCAGCACATCGACGGGTTATAATGAAAAACTGTTTTTT.

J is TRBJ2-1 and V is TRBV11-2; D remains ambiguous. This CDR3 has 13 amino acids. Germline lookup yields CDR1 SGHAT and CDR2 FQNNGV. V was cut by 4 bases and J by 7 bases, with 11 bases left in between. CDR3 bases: TGTGCCAGCAGCTCCCCAGTTACAAATGAGCAGTTCTTC. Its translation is CASSSPVTNEQFF.

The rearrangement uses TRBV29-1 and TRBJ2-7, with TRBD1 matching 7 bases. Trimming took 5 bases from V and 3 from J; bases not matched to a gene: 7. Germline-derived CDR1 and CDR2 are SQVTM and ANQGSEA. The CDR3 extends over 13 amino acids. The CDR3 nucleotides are TGCAGCGTTTTAAAGGGACAGAACTACGAGCAGTACTTC. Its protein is CSVLKGQNYEQYF.

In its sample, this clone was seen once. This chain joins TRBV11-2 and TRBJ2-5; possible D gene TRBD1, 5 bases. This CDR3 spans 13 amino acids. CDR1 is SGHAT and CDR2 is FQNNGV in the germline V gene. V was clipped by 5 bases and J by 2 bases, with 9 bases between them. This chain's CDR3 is CASSRQHQETQYF. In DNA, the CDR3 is TGTGCCAGCAGCCGACAGCATCAAGAGACCCAGTACTTC.

The CDR3 region is CASGRTGDTEAFF. DNA of the CDR3: TGTGCCAGTGGGCGGACCGGGGACACTGAAGCTTTCTTT. The rearrangement uses TRBV24-1 and TRBJ1-1; D is uncertain. The germline V and J ends were trimmed by 11 bases and 3 bases, with 15 bases remaining between them. Germline assignment: CDR1 KGHDR and CDR2 SFDVKD. This CDR3 region has 13 residues.

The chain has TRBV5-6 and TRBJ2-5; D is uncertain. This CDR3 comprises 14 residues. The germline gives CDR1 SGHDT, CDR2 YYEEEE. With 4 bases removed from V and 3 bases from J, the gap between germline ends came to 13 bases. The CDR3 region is CASSAASPKETQYF. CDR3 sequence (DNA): TGTGCCAGCAGCGCCGCGTCCCCCAAAGAGACCCAGTACTTC.

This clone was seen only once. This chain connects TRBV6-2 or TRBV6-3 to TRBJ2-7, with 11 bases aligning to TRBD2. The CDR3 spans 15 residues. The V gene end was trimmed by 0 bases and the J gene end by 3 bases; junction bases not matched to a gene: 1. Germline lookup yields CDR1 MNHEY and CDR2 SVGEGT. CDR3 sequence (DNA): TGTGCCAGCAGTTACTCCACTAGCGGGAGCTACGAGCAGTACTTC. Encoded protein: CASSYSTSGSYEQYF.

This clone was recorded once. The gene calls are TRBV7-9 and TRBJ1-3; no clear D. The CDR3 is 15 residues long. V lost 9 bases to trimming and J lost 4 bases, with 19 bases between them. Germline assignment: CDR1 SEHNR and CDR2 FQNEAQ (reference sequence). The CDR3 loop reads CASLSAGSSGNTIYF. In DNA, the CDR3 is TGTGCCAGTCTGAGTGCGGGGTCCTCCGGAAACACCATATATTTT.

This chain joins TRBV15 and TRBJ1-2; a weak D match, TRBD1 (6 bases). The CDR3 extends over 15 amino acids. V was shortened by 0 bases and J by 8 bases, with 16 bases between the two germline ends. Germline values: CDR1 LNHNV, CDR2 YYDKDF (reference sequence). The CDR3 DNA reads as TGTGCCACCAGCAGAGAGTTCCGGGGGGCGGAGGGCTACACCTTC. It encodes CATSREFRGAEGYTF.

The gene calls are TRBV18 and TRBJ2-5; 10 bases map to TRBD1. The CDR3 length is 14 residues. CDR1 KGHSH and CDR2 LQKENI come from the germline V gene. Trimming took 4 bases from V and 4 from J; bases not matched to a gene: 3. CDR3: CASSLTGGRETQYF. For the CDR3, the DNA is TGTGCCAGCTCACTGACAGGGGGCCGAGAGACCCAGTACTTC. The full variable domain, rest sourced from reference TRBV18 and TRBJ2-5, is NAGVMQNPRHLVRRRGQEARLRCSPMKGHSHVYWYRQLPEEGLKFMVYLQKENIIDESGMPKERFSAEFPKEGPSILRIQQVVRGDSAAYFCASSLTGGRETQYFGPGTRLLVL.